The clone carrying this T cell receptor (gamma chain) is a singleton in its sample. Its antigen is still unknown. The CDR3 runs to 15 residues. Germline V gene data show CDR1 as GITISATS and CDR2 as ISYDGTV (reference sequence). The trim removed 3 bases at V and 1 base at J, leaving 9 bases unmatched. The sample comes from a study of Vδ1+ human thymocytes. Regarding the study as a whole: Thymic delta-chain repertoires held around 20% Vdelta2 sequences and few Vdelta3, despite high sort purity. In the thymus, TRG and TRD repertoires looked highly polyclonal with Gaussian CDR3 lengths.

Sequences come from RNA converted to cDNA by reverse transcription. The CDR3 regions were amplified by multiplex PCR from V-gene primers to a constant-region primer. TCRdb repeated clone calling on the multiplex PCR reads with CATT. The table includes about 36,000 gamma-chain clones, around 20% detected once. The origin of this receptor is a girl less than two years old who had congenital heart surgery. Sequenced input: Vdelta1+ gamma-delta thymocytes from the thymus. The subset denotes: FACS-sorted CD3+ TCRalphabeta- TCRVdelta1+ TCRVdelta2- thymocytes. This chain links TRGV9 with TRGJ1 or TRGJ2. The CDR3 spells CALWEQTQNYYKKLF. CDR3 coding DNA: TGTGCCTTGTGGGAGCAAACCCAAAATTATTATAAGAAACTCTTT.